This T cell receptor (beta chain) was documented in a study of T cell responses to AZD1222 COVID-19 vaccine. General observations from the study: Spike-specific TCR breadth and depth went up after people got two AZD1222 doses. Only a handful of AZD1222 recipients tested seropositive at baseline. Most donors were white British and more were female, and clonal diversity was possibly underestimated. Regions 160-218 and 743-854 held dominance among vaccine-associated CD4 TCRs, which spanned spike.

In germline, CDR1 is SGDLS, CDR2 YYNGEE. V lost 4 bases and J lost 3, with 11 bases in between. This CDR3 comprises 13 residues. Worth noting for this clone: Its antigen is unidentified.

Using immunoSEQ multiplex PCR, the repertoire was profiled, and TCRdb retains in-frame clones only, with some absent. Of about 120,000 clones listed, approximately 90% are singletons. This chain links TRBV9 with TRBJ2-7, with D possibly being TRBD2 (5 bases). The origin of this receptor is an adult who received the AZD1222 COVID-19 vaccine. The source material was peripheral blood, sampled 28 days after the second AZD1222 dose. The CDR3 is CASSSPRDYEQYF. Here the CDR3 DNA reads TGTGCCAGCAGCTCACCCCGGGACTACGAGCAGTACTTC. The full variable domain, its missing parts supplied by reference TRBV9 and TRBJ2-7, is DSGVTQTPKHLITATGQRVTLRCSPRSGDLSVYWYQQSLDQGLQFLIQYYNGEERAKGNILERFSAQQFPDLHSELNLSSLELGDSALYFCASSSPRDYEQYFGPGTRLTVT.